The rows below give T cell receptor beta chains drawn from one sample of a study of Graves' ophthalmopathy and Graves' hyperthyroidism. TCRdb used MiXCR to reprocess the multiplex PCR reads, holding one entry per CDR3 protein. The sample gives 680,000 or so distinct CDR3 sequences, approximately 21% of which show up once; approximately 7% is in the top ten. Material for sequencing was peripheral blood. The receptor source for this set is a woman aged 18-35 years with stable Graves' hyperthyroidism. Some clones in this sample may be carry-over from other donors' samples. CDR3s include the opening cysteine and the closing phenylalanine or tryptophan. A D gene is named only where the DNA matches it firmly. The size of a clone is reported for some rows only, either as once, few or many, or as a class for expanded clones.

V gene	clone size	J gene	D gene	CDR3 DNA	CDR3 protein
TRBV24-1	.	TRBJ1-5	.	TGTGCCACCAGCCAGGCCAGCAATCAGCCCCAGCATTTT	CATSQASNQPQHF
TRBV30	many	TRBJ1-5	.	TGTGCCTGGGGTGTACAGGCTGGGACTCTCCAGCATTTT	CAWGVQAGTLQHF
TRBV9	.	TRBJ2-7	TRBD2	TGTGCCAGCAGCGTAGCTACCGGGACTAGCGGGGGGACGTACTACGAGCAGTACTTC	CASSVATGTSGGTYYEQYF
TRBV7-3	.	TRBJ2-7	TRBD1	TGTGCCAGCAGCAAGACAGGGGCTGACGAGCAGTACTTC	CASSKTGADEQYF
TRBV20-1	many	TRBJ1-2	.	TGCAGTGCTCGGCGGCAGGGCGATGGCTACACCTTC	CSARRQGDGYTF
TRBV12-3/TRBV12-4	many	TRBJ2-7	.	TGTGCCAGCAGTTTTGGGGGGATCTACTACGAGCAGTACTTC	CASSFGGIYYEQYF
TRBV2	once	TRBJ2-7	TRBD2	TGTGCCAGCAGTCTACTAGCGGGGATACCTTACGAGCAGTACTTC	CASSLLAGIPYEQYF
TRBV6-1	many	TRBJ1-3	.	TGTGCCAGCGCGGCGACACCGTTAGGTGGAAACACCATATATTTT	CASAATPLGGNTIYF
TRBV6-5	.	TRBJ2-6	.	TGTGCCAGCAGTTACTCACCTAGCTCTGGGGCCAACGTCCTGACTTTC	CASSYSPSSGANVLTF
TRBV7-2	many	TRBJ2-5	TRBD2	TGTGCCAGCAGCCCGGGACTAGTAGGCCGTCAAGAGACCCAGTACTTC	CASSPGLVGRQETQYF
TRBV10-3	many	TRBJ1-1	TRBD1	TGTGCCATCAGTGAAGACAGGGGGCCTACTGAAGCTTTCTTT	CAISEDRGPTEAFF
TRBV10-3	.	TRBJ2-7	TRBD2	TGTGCCATCAGTGAGTCGAGGGGGACTAGCGTTTCCTACGAGCAGTACTTC	CAISESRGTSVSYEQYF
TRBV29-1	many	TRBJ1-1	TRBD1	TGCAGCGGAGGACAGGGTGGCACTGAAGCTTTCTTT	CSGGQGGTEAFF
TRBV6-1	.	TRBJ2-5	TRBD1	TGTGCCAGCAGATCCAGGACAGGGGGCTGGGAGACCCAGTACTTC	CASRSRTGGWETQYF
TRBV3-1	many	TRBJ1-1	.	TGTGCCAGCAGCCACCAGGGGTACACTGAAGCTTTCTTT	CASSHQGYTEAFF
TRBV29-1	many	TRBJ1-1	.	TGCAGCGTTCTTAAGGTGAACACTGAAGCTTTCTTT	CSVLKVNTEAFF
TRBV7-3	many	TRBJ2-5	TRBD1	TGTGCCAGCAGCCGGACAGGGTTAGAGACCCAGTACTTC	CASSRTGLETQYF
TRBV7-6	.	TRBJ1-2	.	TGTGCCAGCAGCCCAATCTGGCGGGCGATAGGGATCCTTGGGTACTATGGCTACACCTTC	CASSPIWRAIGILGYYGYTF